These 15 T cell receptor beta chains originate from one sample sequenced in a study of cytomegalovirus exposure and HLA in healthy donors. The PCR contained 60 Vbeta and 13 Jbeta primers. Sequencing was performed with immunoSEQ multiplex PCR; in TCRdb, only in-frame clones are kept and a portion is missing. The sample lists a few hundred thousand clones, 65% to 85% occurring once. The sample was PBMCs. The source of these receptors is a woman aged 25 to 39 in good health and CMV-seronegative.

The chain joins TRBV4-2 to TRBJ1-3; 7 bases fit TRBD1. Germline V CDR1 and CDR2: LGHNA, YNFKEQ. With V trimmed by 1 base and J by 2 bases, 5 bases remained unmatched. The CDR3 totals 16 residues. CDR3 nucleotide sequence: TGTGCCAGCAGCCAAGCTGTCGGACAGGCTGGAAACACCATATATTTT. It is translated as CASSQAVGQAGNTIYF.

This clone was detected only a few times. The V and J genes are TRBV2 and TRBJ2-5; 8 nucleotides line up with TRBD2. Germline CDR1 SNHLY, CDR2 FYNNEI. The CDR3 runs 14 residues. V lost 7 bases, J lost 4 bases, and 8 bases stayed unmatched. The CDR3 protein is CASIREGQGETQYF. The CDR3 coding sequence is TGTGCCAGCATCCGGGAGGGACAAGGAGAGACCCAGTACTTC.

The chain combines TRBV5-4 with TRBJ2-7, with a possible D match to TRBD2 (5 bases). The length of the CDR3 is 13 residues. In germline, CDR1 is SGHNT, CDR2 YYREEE (reference sequence). V was clipped by 4 bases and J by 6 bases, with 14 bases between them. The CDR3 DNA follows: TGTGCCAGCAGCCCGGCGGGTTTGCGCGAGCAGTACTTC. It codes for CASSPAGLREQYF.

The chain has TRBV6-5 and TRBJ1-1; unclear D gene. V was clipped by 2 bases and J by 3 bases, with 7 bases between them. CDR1 MNHEY and CDR2 SVGAGI come from the germline V gene. The CDR3 totals 13 residues. Written as DNA, the CDR3 is TGTGCCAGCAGTTACGAGGCAGACACTGAAGCTTTCTTT. Amino acids: CASSYEADTEAFF.

This chain links TRBV4-1 with TRBJ2-7; 7 bases are a match to TRBD1. Germline lookup yields CDR1 MGHRA and CDR2 YSYEKL. The CDR3 loop spans 13 amino acids. J gave up 3 bases and V 2 bases, and 1 base lay outside the gene matches. CDR3 nucleotide sequence: TGCGCCAGCAGCCAACACAGGGGCTACGAGCAGTACTTC. Translation gives CASSQHRGYEQYF.

The CDR3 coding sequence is TGTGCCAGCAGCTTGGGAGGGCAGCGGAGCTCCTACAATGAGCAGTTCTTC. Protein: CASSLGGQRSSYNEQFF. The V call is TRBV5-4, the J call TRBJ2-1, with D tentatively TRBD2 (5 bases). The V end was cut by 0 bases, the J end by 0 bases, with 13 bases between. Germline V lookup: CDR1 SGHNT, CDR2 YYREEE (reference sequence). The CDR3 extends over 17 amino acids. The whole variable domain, filled in from reference TRBV5-4 and TRBJ2-1, reads ETGVTQSPTHLIKTRGQQVTLRCSSQSGHNTVSWYQQALGQGPQFIFQYYREEENGRGNFPPRFSGLQFPNYSSELNVNALELDDSALYLCASSLGGQRSSYNEQFFGPGTRLTVL.

This chain joins TRBV5-1 and TRBJ2-7; the match to TRBD1 covers 8 bases. With V trimmed by 0 bases and J by 2 bases, 10 bases remained unmatched. Per the germline V gene, CDR1 is SGHRS and CDR2 is YFSETQ. CDR3 size: 17 residues. The chain's CDR3 is CASSLASGQGPTYEQYF. Here the CDR3 DNA reads TGCGCCAGCAGCTTGGCCTCAGGACAGGGTCCTACCTACGAGCAGTACTTC. The entire variable domain, with the rest obtained from reference TRBV5-1 and TRBJ2-7, is as follows: KAGVTQTPRYLIKTRGQQVTLSCSPISGHRSVSWYQQTPGQGLQFLFEYFSETQRNKGNFPGRFSGRQFSNSRSEMNVSTLELGDSALYLCASSLASGQGPTYEQYFGPGTRLTVT.

The CDR3 spells CASRLLLAADNTGELFF. CDR3 sequence (DNA): TGTGCCAGCAGATTACTACTTGCGGCCGACAACACCGGGGAGCTGTTTTTT. The chain joins TRBV2 to TRBJ2-2; D uncertain. The CDR3 totals 17 residues. V was trimmed by 6 bases and J by 2 bases, leaving 19 bases between them. Germline V gene data show CDR1 as SNHLY and CDR2 as FYNNEI.

This clone was observed a single time. The rearrangement uses TRBV6-5 and TRBJ2-1; 8 bases fit TRBD2. CDR1 is MNHEY, CDR2 SVGAGI, per germline. CDR3 length: 15 amino acids. J lost 0 bases, V lost 5 bases, and 3 bases had no gene match. The CDR3 region has the DNA TGTGCCAGCAGTCCAAGCGGGGGCTCCTACAATGAGCAGTTCTTC. The encoded protein is CASSPSGGSYNEQFF.

This clone has just one count. This chain links TRBV30 with TRBJ2-3; possible D gene TRBD2, 6 bases. Germline CDR1 and CDR2: GTSNPN and SVGIG (reference sequence). The CDR3 length is 11 residues. Trimming removed 4 bases from V and 6 bases from J, with 8 bases in between. The CDR3 DNA reads TGTGCCTGGATTGGAGGGGATACGCAGTATTTT. This encodes CAWIGGDTQYF.

This clone was seen only a few times. The chain links TRBV4-2 to TRBJ2-3; 9 nucleotides agree with TRBD2. The CDR3 length is 16 residues. J was trimmed by 4 bases and V by 1 base; bases with no gene match: 6. The germline V gene has CDR1 LGHNA and CDR2 YNFKEQ. The CDR3 reads CASSQAQGLAPDTQYF. The CDR3 nucleotides read TGTGCCAGCAGCCAAGCTCAGGGACTAGCCCCAGATACGCAGTATTTT.

The chain recombines TRBV5-1 with TRBJ2-2; the match to TRBD2 covers 7 bases. This CDR3 is 15 amino acids long. The germline V gene has CDR1 SGHRS and CDR2 YFSETQ. Trimming at V came to 5 bases and at J to 3 bases, leaving 7 bases not matched to a gene. The CDR3 reads CASRVALADTGELFF. In DNA form, the CDR3 reads TGCGCCAGCAGGGTGGCGCTAGCGGACACCGGGGAGCTGTTTTTT.

A single count supports this clone. The chain carries TRBV7-8 and TRBJ1-3; D gene unclear. The CDR3 spans 15 residues. The V and J ends lost 7 bases and 0 bases respectively, with 13 bases between them. The V gene's germline CDR1 is SGHVS and CDR2 FQNEAQ. Here the CDR3 DNA reads TGTGCCAGCACCCTCAGGTGGCCCTCTGGAAACACCATATATTTT. It specifies CASTLRWPSGNTIYF.

The rearrangement uses TRBV5-1 and TRBJ2-5; TRBD2 matches 15 bases. The CDR3 spans 19 residues. J lost 5 bases, V lost 4 bases, and 15 bases had no gene match. The germline V gene encodes CDR1 SGHRS and CDR2 YFSETQ. This chain's CDR3 is CASSTFTGLAGGDTETQYF. The CDR3 bases are TGCGCCAGCAGCACATTTACGGGACTAGCGGGAGGTGATACGGAGACCCAGTACTTC.

V gene TRBV2 combines with J gene TRBJ2-7; 10 bases are shared with TRBD2. The V gene's germline CDR1 is SNHLY and CDR2 FYNNEI. This CDR3 spans 15 amino acids. The ends lost 4 bases at V and 7 bases at J; junction bases unmatched: 10. CDR3 sequence reads: CASSVSSGGAGEQYF. The CDR3 DNA sequence: TGTGCCAGCAGTGTCTCCAGCGGGGGGGCGGGTGAGCAGTACTTC.